Listed below are T cell receptor beta chains from one sample, sequenced in a study of human T cells and chemical hapten exposure. TCRdb fed the RACE reads into MiXCR, producing one record per CDR3 protein. The sample lists some 77,000 distinct CDR3 sequences, around 10% occurring once. The sequencing used whole blood, collected in connection with sensitization to the hapten diphenylcyclopropenone (DPC). The source is a woman aged 45-65 years with alopecia areata. Some clones in this sample may be carry-over from other donors' samples. Both conserved end residues are part of each CDR3. D genes are given only for firm matches. The size entry is marked missing in some rows and otherwise reads once, few, many or a size class.

abundance: few; j_gene: TRBJ1-1; d_gene: .; v_gene: TRBV10-1; CDR3nt: TGCGCCAGCAGAGGTACCTCGACTGAAGCTTTCTTT; CDR3aa: CASRGTSTEAFF
abundance: .; j_gene: TRBJ2-4; d_gene: .; v_gene: TRBV9; CDR3nt: TGTGCCAGCAGCGTAGCTACTCGGGCCCACATTCAGTACTTC; CDR3aa: CASSVATRAHIQYF
abundance: .; j_gene: TRBJ2-1; d_gene: .; v_gene: TRBV20-1; CDR3nt: TGCAGTGTAAGGGGTCGGTCCGAACGAGAGCAGTTCTTC; CDR3aa: CSVRGRSEREQFF
abundance: many; j_gene: TRBJ1-5; d_gene: .; v_gene: TRBV21-1; CDR3nt: TGTGCCAGCAGCTCCCAGGGAGGTCGGCCCCAGCATTTT; CDR3aa: CASSSQGGRPQHF
abundance: many; j_gene: TRBJ2-2; d_gene: .; v_gene: TRBV29-1; CDR3nt: TGCAGCTACAGGGACACCGGGGAGCTGTTTTTT; CDR3aa: CSYRDTGELFF
abundance: few; j_gene: TRBJ1-2; d_gene: TRBD1; v_gene: TRBV20-1; CDR3nt: TGCAGTGTAGCAGGACAGGGGACCTATGGCTACACCTTC; CDR3aa: CSVAGQGTYGYTF
abundance: few; j_gene: TRBJ2-6; d_gene: .; v_gene: TRBV4-3; CDR3nt: TGCGCCAGCAGCCAAGAAGGTTACCCGGGACTTGGGGCCCCTGGGGCCAACGTCCTGACTTTC; CDR3aa: CASSQEGYPGLGAPGANVLTF
abundance: .; j_gene: TRBJ1-2; d_gene: .; v_gene: TRBV5-1; CDR3nt: TGCGCCAGCAGCCGGGACGTGGGGAACGCTGGCTACACCTTC; CDR3aa: CASSRDVGNAGYTF
abundance: .; j_gene: TRBJ2-4; d_gene: TRBD2; v_gene: TRBV6-5; CDR3nt: TGTGCCAGCACCTCAGGGTCGGCGGGAGCCCGAAGGGGCATTCAGTACTTC; CDR3aa: CASTSGSAGARRGIQYF
abundance: .; j_gene: TRBJ2-7; d_gene: .; v_gene: TRBV11-2; CDR3nt: TGTGCCAGCAGCTCCGTTAAGAATTCCTACGAGCAGTACTTC; CDR3aa: CASSSVKNSYEQYF
abundance: .; j_gene: TRBJ1-5; d_gene: .; v_gene: TRBV30; CDR3nt: TGTGCCTGGAGTGTACGGGCAGGGGTTAATCAGCCCCAGCATTTT; CDR3aa: CAWSVRAGVNQPQHF
abundance: .; j_gene: TRBJ2-4; d_gene: TRBD1; v_gene: TRBV30; CDR3nt: TGTGCCTGGAGTGGACAGGGGGCTTGGAACATTCAGTACTTC; CDR3aa: CAWSGQGAWNIQYF
abundance: few; j_gene: TRBJ2-7; d_gene: TRBD2; v_gene: TRBV20-1; CDR3nt: TGCAGTGTTGACAGGCTGGTAGCGGGAGTAGGGGAGCAGTACTTC; CDR3aa: CSVDRLVAGVGEQYF
abundance: many; j_gene: TRBJ2-3; d_gene: TRBD2; v_gene: TRBV19; CDR3nt: TGTGCCAGTAGTATAACTAGCGTCCGCACAGATACGCAGTATTTT; CDR3aa: CASSITSVRTDTQYF
abundance: .; j_gene: TRBJ2-7; d_gene: .; v_gene: TRBV28; CDR3nt: TGTGCCAGCAGTTCCACCGGGACCCTGCTCGTCGCGCAGTACTTC; CDR3aa: CASSSTGTLLVAQYF
abundance: .; j_gene: TRBJ1-6; d_gene: TRBD1; v_gene: TRBV18; CDR3nt: TGTGCCAGCTCACCAAAGGGACAGGGGGTGAATTCACCCCTCCACTTT; CDR3aa: CASSPKGQGVNSPLHF
abundance: .; j_gene: TRBJ2-1; d_gene: TRBD1; v_gene: TRBV11-2; CDR3nt: TGTGCCAGCAGCCTTAACCCCACCGGGACAGTAGGGAATGAGCAGTTCTTC; CDR3aa: CASSLNPTGTVGNEQFF
abundance: .; j_gene: TRBJ2-1; d_gene: TRBD2; v_gene: TRBV18; CDR3nt: TGTGCCAGCTCTCCCGGGACTAGAGCGTGGAGGGCAATCGGTGAGCAGTTCTTC; CDR3aa: CASSPGTRAWRAIGEQFF
abundance: few; j_gene: TRBJ2-5; d_gene: .; v_gene: TRBV7-9; CDR3nt: TGTGCCAGCAGCTTATCGTCAGGGGGGGAGACCCAGTACTTC; CDR3aa: CASSLSSGGETQYF
abundance: many; j_gene: TRBJ1-5; d_gene: .; v_gene: TRBV19; CDR3nt: TGTGCCAGTAGTATCGCTGGACAGTTCAATCAGCCCCAGCATTTT; CDR3aa: CASSIAGQFNQPQHF
abundance: .; j_gene: TRBJ1-1; d_gene: .; v_gene: TRBV29-1; CDR3nt: TGCAGCGCCCAACAGATGAACACTGAAGCTTTCTTT; CDR3aa: CSAQQMNTEAFF
abundance: few; j_gene: TRBJ2-7; d_gene: TRBD1; v_gene: TRBV5-5; CDR3nt: TGTGCCAGCAGCGGTGCCGGGACAGGGGCCAACGAGCAGTACTTC; CDR3aa: CASSGAGTGANEQYF
abundance: few; j_gene: TRBJ1-2; d_gene: .; v_gene: TRBV7-2; CDR3nt: TGTGCCAGCAGCTTAGAATCCTACACCTTC; CDR3aa: CASSLESYTF
abundance: many; j_gene: TRBJ1-6; d_gene: TRBD1; v_gene: TRBV27; CDR3nt: TGTGCCAGCAGGCTCAGACAGGGTAGTAATTCACCCCTCCACTTT; CDR3aa: CASRLRQGSNSPLHF
abundance: .; j_gene: TRBJ2-6; d_gene: .; v_gene: TRBV27; CDR3nt: TGTGCCAGCAGTTTACGGGGGCCTGGGGCCAACGTCCTGACTTTC; CDR3aa: CASSLRGPGANVLTF
abundance: many; j_gene: TRBJ2-1; d_gene: TRBD2; v_gene: TRBV28; CDR3nt: TGTGCCAGCAGTTTACTGACGGGAGGACAGTTCTTC; CDR3aa: CASSLLTGGQFF
abundance: .; j_gene: TRBJ1-1; d_gene: .; v_gene: TRBV29-1; CDR3nt: TGCAGCGTTGAGGAGGGTGCGACCACTGAAGCTTTCTTT; CDR3aa: CSVEEGATTEAFF
abundance: .; j_gene: TRBJ2-4; d_gene: .; v_gene: TRBV5-1; CDR3nt: TGCGCCAGCAGCTTGGGTTCCGTTACCTTAGCCAAAAACATTCAGTACTTC; CDR3aa: CASSLGSVTLAKNIQYF
abundance: few; j_gene: TRBJ1-5; d_gene: .; v_gene: TRBV18; CDR3nt: TGTGCCAGCTCACCGAACGGCGATCAGCCCCAGCATTTT; CDR3aa: CASSPNGDQPQHF
abundance: .; j_gene: TRBJ2-1; d_gene: TRBD1; v_gene: TRBV18; CDR3nt: TGTGCCAGCTCACCACCGGATAGACAGGGAAATGAGCAGTTCTTC; CDR3aa: CASSPPDRQGNEQFF
abundance: few; j_gene: TRBJ2-1; d_gene: TRBD2; v_gene: TRBV11-2; CDR3nt: TGTGCCAGCAGCTTATATCGCGGGAGTGGAAATGAGCAGTTCTTC; CDR3aa: CASSLYRGSGNEQFF
abundance: many; j_gene: TRBJ2-1; d_gene: .; v_gene: TRBV29-1; CDR3nt: TGCAGCACCGTAGGAGGTGAGCAGTTCTTC; CDR3aa: CSTVGGEQFF
abundance: many; j_gene: TRBJ2-1; d_gene: TRBD2; v_gene: TRBV11-2; CDR3nt: TGTGCCAGCAGCTTAGCGGCTAGCGGGAGCCCTGAGCAGTTCTTC; CDR3aa: CASSLAASGSPEQFF
abundance: .; j_gene: TRBJ1-4; d_gene: TRBD1; v_gene: TRBV11-2; CDR3nt: TGTGCCAGCAGCTTAGGACAGGGCGGTAATGAAAAACTGTTTTTT; CDR3aa: CASSLGQGGNEKLFF
abundance: .; j_gene: TRBJ1-1; d_gene: TRBD1; v_gene: TRBV7-9; CDR3nt: TGTGCCAGCAGCGACAGGGCGGACACTGAAGCTTTCTTT; CDR3aa: CASSDRADTEAFF
abundance: .; j_gene: TRBJ2-3; d_gene: .; v_gene: TRBV19; CDR3nt: TGTGCCAGTAGTATGAGGGCAGGTAGCACAGATACGCAGTATTTT; CDR3aa: CASSMRAGSTDTQYF
abundance: many; j_gene: TRBJ1-5; d_gene: .; v_gene: TRBV4-2; CDR3nt: TGTGCCAGCAGCCCCGGGGGAGGGCGCAATCAGCCCCAGCATTTT; CDR3aa: CASSPGGGRNQPQHF
abundance: many; j_gene: TRBJ1-4; d_gene: .; v_gene: TRBV12-3/TRBV12-4; CDR3nt: TGTGCCAGCAGTTTAGCGCGAGGGCCTGGTGAAAAACTGTTTTTT; CDR3aa: CASSLARGPGEKLFF
abundance: .; j_gene: TRBJ2-3; d_gene: .; v_gene: TRBV9; CDR3nt: TGTGCCAGCAGCGTAATCGGGGAAGATACGCAGTATTTT; CDR3aa: CASSVIGEDTQYF
abundance: few; j_gene: TRBJ2-5; d_gene: TRBD1; v_gene: TRBV5-1; CDR3nt: TGCGCCAGCAGCTTGGCCCGGGCAGGGGGCGTCGAGACCCAGTACTTC; CDR3aa: CASSLARAGGVETQYF
abundance: many; j_gene: TRBJ1-4; d_gene: .; v_gene: TRBV9; CDR3nt: TGTGCCAGCAGCGTAGGGGAGGCAACTAATGAAAAACTGTTTTTT; CDR3aa: CASSVGEATNEKLFF
abundance: .; j_gene: TRBJ1-5; d_gene: TRBD1; v_gene: TRBV24-1; CDR3nt: TGTGCCACCAGCATCCGGGACAGGGGAAGTCAGCCCCAGCATTTT; CDR3aa: CATSIRDRGSQPQHF